The 32 T cell receptor beta chains below come from one sample, sequenced in a study of Ad26.COV2.S vaccination and SARS-CoV-2 variants. Treatment noted: approximately 18 received Ad26.COV2.S at low or high dose, single or two shots; about 5 received placebo; per-sample allocation not given. All samples were drawn on day 63, counting from the first vaccine or placebo injection. The assay was immunoSEQ multiplex PCR, and TCRdb's table has in-frame clones only and misses some. The sample has approximately 400,000 clones; 83% are singletons. The sequencing used peripheral blood, collected in a trial of Ad26.COV2.S vaccine versus placebo. The receptors were sampled from a person aged 18-65 years who received the Ad26.COV2.S COVID-19 vaccine or a placebo.

As for this clone: Other DNA sequences in the sample encode the same CDR3. The chain has TRBV5-1 and TRBJ2-1; 9 nucleotides agree with TRBD2. The CDR3 totals 17 residues. Germline V gene data show CDR1 as SGHRS and CDR2 as YFSETQ. V lost 0 bases to trimming and J lost 0 bases; unmatched junction nucleotides: 4. The CDR3 is CASSLVAGVSSYNEQFF. The CDR3, as DNA: TGCGCCAGCAGCTTGGTAGCGGGGGTCAGCTCCTACAATGAGCAGTTCTTC.

With respect to this clone: The identical CDR3 is also encoded by other nucleotide sequences in the sample. The V gene is TRBV5-1, the J gene TRBJ1-2; 9 bases map to TRBD1. The V segment lost 0 bases and the J segment 6 bases; nucleotides outside the gene matches: 0. This CDR3 comprises 13 residues. CDR1 and CDR2 from the germline V gene are SGHRS and YFSETQ. Here the CDR3 reads CASSLGQGDGYTF. The CDR3 DNA is TGCGCCAGCAGCTTGGGACAGGGGGATGGCTACACCTTC.

The chain combines TRBV24-1 with TRBJ2-1, with 13 positions matching TRBD2. The germline V gene encodes CDR1 KGHDR and CDR2 SFDVKD. There are 16 residues in the CDR3. The J segment lost 10 bases and the V segment lost 5 bases, leaving 10 bases of the junction unmatched. The CDR3 here is CATSGETSGGFREQFF. In DNA form, the CDR3 reads TGTGCCACCAGTGGCGAGACTAGCGGGGGGTTTAGGGAGCAGTTCTTC.

This rearrangement joins TRBV7-8 to TRBJ1-4, with D possibly being TRBD1 (5 bases). The CDR3 runs to 13 residues. The germline CDR1 and CDR2 sequences are SGHVS and FQNEAQ. V shed 5 bases and J shed 10 bases, with 14 bases lying between them. DNA for the CDR3: TGTGCCAGCAGCCCCAGGGAGTCGGGAAAACTGTTTTTT. Translating it yields CASSPRESGKLFF.

As concerns this clone: The same CDR3 can be traced to other DNA sequences in this sample. This sequence joins TRBV9 and TRBJ2-7; 8 bases fit TRBD2. The length of the CDR3 is 17 residues. After removal of 3 bases from V and 7 bases from J, the junction contained 18 bases not matched to a gene. Germline V gene sequence: CDR1 SGDLS, CDR2 YYNGEE. Here the CDR3 reads CASSGGAGSGGLWEQYF. The CDR3 nucleotides read TGTGCCAGCAGCGGTGGGGCGGGGAGCGGGGGCCTATGGGAGCAGTACTTC.

This clone turned up a few times. The V and J genes are TRBV6-5 and TRBJ2-3, with D perhaps TRBD1 (6 bases). Germline V lookup: CDR1 MNHEY, CDR2 SVGAGI. The V end was cut by 6 bases, the J end by 8 bases, with 12 bases between. The CDR3 consists of 12 residues. CDR3: CASSRTEGTQYF. The DNA of the CDR3 is TGTGCCAGCAGCCGGACAGAAGGTACGCAGTATTTT.

The V and J genes are TRBV4-1 and TRBJ2-2; 14 positions agree with TRBD2. The junction had 9 bases not matched to a gene; V was cut back by 5 bases and J by 4 bases. Germline values: CDR1 MGHRA, CDR2 YSYEKL. The CDR3 consists of 18 residues. The CDR3 DNA follows: TGCGCCAGCAGCTCACTGGGACTAGCGGGAGAGTCCACCGGGGAGCTGTTTTTT. This gives the protein CASSSLGLAGESTGELFF.

The CDR3 bases are TGTGCCAGCAGCTCATGGACACCGAACACTGAAGCTTTCTTT. It is translated as CASSSWTPNTEAFF. The rearrangement links TRBV5-6 to TRBJ1-1; possible D gene TRBD1, 5 bases. Germline CDR1 reads SGHDT; CDR2 reads YYEEEE. Deletions cut 3 bases from V and 1 base from J, with 10 bases between. The CDR3 is made up of 14 amino acids.

This clone appeared a few times. The V and J genes are TRBV5-1 and TRBJ1-4, with a possible D match to TRBD1 (6 bases). Germline V CDR1 and CDR2: SGHRS, YFSETQ. V lost 4 bases, J lost 0 bases, and 19 bases lay in between. The CDR3 sequence is 18 residues long. The CDR3 DNA follows: TGCGCCAGCAGCCCTTGGGGGGGGGCGAGAGCAACTAATGAAAAACTGTTTTTT. Encoded protein: CASSPWGGARATNEKLFF.

V and J are TRBV4-3 and TRBJ2-3; 11 nucleotides line up with TRBD2. CDR1 and CDR2 from the germline V gene are LGHNA and YSLEER. The J segment lost 4 bases and the V segment lost 2 bases, leaving 14 bases of the junction unmatched. CDR3 size: 19 residues. The CDR3 is CASSQWGARLAGLADTQYF. The CDR3 DNA reads as TGCGCCAGCAGCCAATGGGGGGCCCGACTAGCGGGGTTGGCAGATACGCAGTATTTT.

The chain couples TRBV5-1 to TRBJ2-3; D call uncertain. V was clipped by 4 bases and J by 4 bases, with 10 bases between them. From germline, CDR1 is SGHRS and CDR2 YFSETQ. There are 13 residues in the CDR3. The CDR3, as DNA: TGCGCCAGCAGCAATACTGGACCAGATACGCAGTATTTT. Amino acid sequence: CASSNTGPDTQYF.

This clone occurred once. The chain combines TRBV7-9 with TRBJ2-2, with TRBD1 matching 7 bases. This CDR3 is 13 amino acids long. The germline V gene has CDR1 SEHNR and CDR2 FQNEAQ (reference sequence). Trimming at V came to 10 bases and at J to 4 bases, leaving 6 bases not matched to a gene. CDR3 protein: CATPGGITGELFF. In nucleotides, the CDR3 is TGTGCCACCCCAGGGGGAATCACCGGGGAGCTGTTTTTT.

The V call is TRBV6-2 or TRBV6-3, the J call TRBJ1-1, with a weak D call TRBD1 (6 bases). V lost 6 bases, J lost 1 base, and 12 bases lay in between. Germline values: CDR1 MNHEY, CDR2 SVGEGT. The CDR3 has 14 residues. CDR3 sequence: CASSLGGRNTEAFF. The CDR3 DNA is TGTGCCAGCAGCTTGGGGGGGCGGAACACTGAAGCTTTCTTT.

The CDR3: CASSQASQIDQPQHF. For the CDR3, the DNA is TGTGCCAGCAGCCAAGCTTCCCAGATCGATCAGCCCCAGCATTTT. This rearrangement joins TRBV4-2 to TRBJ1-5; D unresolved. The V end was cut by 1 base, the J end by 5 bases, with 12 bases between. From germline, CDR1 is LGHNA and CDR2 YNFKEQ. CDR3 size: 15 residues.

The chain carries TRBV5-1 and TRBJ2-3, with 8 positions matching TRBD1. V dropped 2 bases and J dropped 5; count of bases not matched to a gene: 4. The CDR3 has 14 residues. The germline V gene has CDR1 SGHRS and CDR2 YFSETQ. The CDR3 DNA follows: TGCGCCAGCAGCTTTGGACAGGGCAAAGATACGCAGTATTTT. It yields the protein CASSFGQGKDTQYF.

This chain's CDR3 is CASGRETGGGQPQHF. The CDR3 nucleotides are TGTGCCAGCGGTCGAGAGACAGGGGGTGGCCAGCCCCAGCATTTT. The chain links TRBV2 to TRBJ1-5, with 9 bases aligning to TRBD1. The trim removed 8 bases at V and 7 bases at J, leaving 12 bases unmatched. The germline V gene encodes CDR1 SNHLY and CDR2 FYNNEI. This CDR3 has 15 amino acids.

The rearrangement joins TRBV7-3 to TRBJ2-1; D is perhaps TRBD2 (5 bases). Per germline, CDR1 SGHTA and CDR2 FQGTGA. V was pared by 5 bases and J by 6 bases, with 8 bases between. This CDR3 contains 12 residues. CDR3 in DNA: TGTGCCAGCAGCCAAGAGGGCAATGAGCAGTTCTTC. Protein sequence: CASSQEGNEQFF.

This chain uses TRBV18 with TRBJ2-2; D gene unclear. V lost 6 bases, J lost 0 bases, and 8 bases lay in between. This CDR3 spans 14 amino acids. Germline CDR1 is KGHSH and CDR2 is LQKENI. CDR3 nucleotide sequence: TGTGCCAGCTCCCCGACCTCGAACACCGGGGAGCTGTTTTTT. This sequence encodes CASSPTSNTGELFF.

This rearrangement joins TRBV12-5 to TRBJ2-5; 9 bases line up with TRBD1. Germline loops: CDR1 LGHNT, CDR2 FRNRAP. The CDR3 sequence is 18 residues long. J gave up 4 bases and V 0 bases, and 12 bases lay outside the gene matches. CDR3 nucleotide sequence: TGTGCTAGTGGTTTGGTTCCGAGGGACAGGGTGGGAGGAGAGACCCAGTACTTC. The encoded protein is CASGLVPRDRVGGETQYF.

The V call is TRBV12-3 or TRBV12-4, the J call TRBJ2-7; D remains ambiguous. The V and J ends lost 4 bases and 5 bases respectively, with 12 bases between them. This CDR3 spans 13 amino acids. The chain's CDR3 is CASSSHGNDEQYF. The CDR3 coding sequence is TGTGCCAGCAGTTCACATGGGAATGACGAGCAGTACTTC.

The chain carries TRBV5-1 and TRBJ2-1, with 10 bases matching TRBD2. V lost 4 bases to trimming and J lost 2 bases; unmatched junction nucleotides: 9. This CDR3 has 17 residues. Germline CDR1 SGHRS, CDR2 YFSETQ. The CDR3 coding sequence is TGCGCCAGCAGCCTTAGGAACCTAGCGGGAGCCTACAATGAGCAGTTCTTC. Residues: CASSLRNLAGAYNEQFF.

The chain is built from TRBV6-1 and TRBJ1-2; weak D call: TRBD1 (5 bases). This CDR3 contains 15 residues. The V end was cut by 2 bases, the J end by 4 bases, with 14 bases between. Germline V gene data show CDR1 as MNHNS and CDR2 as SASEGT. The CDR3, as DNA: TGTGCCAGCAGTGAAAGGGACCGGGTCGCCTATGGCTACACCTTC. This codes for CASSERDRVAYGYTF.

The CDR3 DNA reads as TGCGCCAGCAGCCCCCGGGGCAGGGGCAGCACAGATACGCAGTATTTT. This codes for CASSPRGRGSTDTQYF. The chain is built from TRBV4-3 and TRBJ2-3, with a weak D call TRBD1 (6 bases). Germline lookup yields CDR1 LGHNA and CDR2 YSLEER. CDR3 length: 16 residues. Trimming took off 4 bases at V and 0 bases at J, with 14 bases between the two ends.

The V gene is TRBV4-1, the J gene TRBJ2-7, with TRBD1 identical over 10 bases. The germline CDR1 and CDR2 sequences are MGHRA and YSYEKL. Unmatched junction bases numbered 7, after V lost 6 bases and J lost 5 bases. The CDR3 sequence is 14 residues long. The CDR3 DNA reads as TGCGCCAGCAGGGGACAGGGGCACTTTCACGAGCAGTACTTC. Its protein product is CASRGQGHFHEQYF.

Concerning this clone itself: Other nucleotide sequences from this sample produce the same CDR3. The CDR3 DNA sequence: TGTGCCAGCAGTTTAGGCCTGAACACTGAAGCTTTCTTT. Translated: CASSLGLNTEAFF. The rearrangement links TRBV27 to TRBJ1-1; D unclear. In germline, CDR1 is MNHEY, CDR2 SMNVEV (reference sequence). The V gene lost 2 bases and the J gene lost 0 bases, with 4 bases spanning the gap. This CDR3 comprises 13 residues.

This clone has only a few counts. The V and J genes are TRBV5-1 and TRBJ2-7, with D possibly matching TRBD2 (5 bases). V shed 4 bases and J shed 7 bases, with 12 bases lying between them. This CDR3 contains 12 residues. Germline CDR1 is SGHRS and CDR2 is YFSETQ. Here the CDR3 reads CASSTTSGEQYF. CDR3 sequence (DNA): TGCGCCAGCAGCACTACCTCGGGGGAGCAGTACTTC. The full variable domain, completed using reference TRBV5-1 and TRBJ2-7, is KAGVTQTPRYLIKTRGQQVTLSCSPISGHRSVSWYQQTPGQGLQFLFEYFSETQRNKGNFPGRFSGRQFSNSRSEMNVSTLELGDSALYLCASSTTSGEQYFGPGTRLTVT.

V and J are TRBV10-3 and TRBJ2-1; a possible D gene is TRBD2 (5 bases). Germline V lookup: CDR1 ENHRY, CDR2 SYGVKD. This CDR3 has 12 amino acids. The V end was cut by 8 bases, the J end by 9 bases, with 14 bases between. The CDR3 is CAIGYLRGEQFF. CDR3 in DNA: TGTGCCATCGGCTACCTCCGGGGTGAGCAGTTCTTC.

V usage is TRBV18 and J usage is TRBJ2-7; TRBD2 agrees at 8 bases. The germline V gene has CDR1 KGHSH and CDR2 LQKENI. This CDR3 is built from 15 residues. V shed 3 bases and J 0 bases; nucleotides not matched to a gene: 4. CDR3 sequence: CASSPSGAGSYEQYF. For the CDR3, the DNA is TGTGCCAGCTCACCTAGCGGGGCTGGCTCCTACGAGCAGTACTTC. Combining the CDR3 with reference TRBV18 and TRBJ2-7 gives the whole variable domain NAGVMQNPRHLVRRRGQEARLRCSPMKGHSHVYWYRQLPEEGLKFMVYLQKENIIDESGMPKERFSAEFPKEGPSILRIQQVVRGDSAAYFCASSPSGAGSYEQYFGPGTRLTVT.

The V gene is TRBV14, the J gene TRBJ1-1; D unresolved. V lost 1 base, J lost 4 bases, and 7 bases lay in between. Germline loops: CDR1 SGHDN, CDR2 FVKESK. This CDR3 spans 13 amino acids. The CDR3 region is CASSQGRRTEAFF. As DNA, the CDR3 is TGTGCCAGCAGCCAAGGACGCCGCACTGAAGCTTTCTTT. The full variable domain, its missing parts supplied by reference TRBV14 and TRBJ1-1, is EAGVTQFPSHSVIEKGQTVTLRCDPISGHDNLYWYRRVMGKEIKFLLHFVKESKQDESGMPNNRFLAERTGGTYSTLKVQPAELEDSGVYFCASSQGRRTEAFFGQGTRLTVV.

The rearrangement joins TRBV3-1 (or the pseudogene TRBV3-2) to TRBJ2-5; TRBD2 matches at 13 bases. Germline loops: CDR1 LGHDT, CDR2 YNNKEL (reference sequence). The V gene end was trimmed by 1 base and the J gene end by 7 bases; junction bases not matched to a gene: 9. This CDR3 region has 17 residues. The CDR3 here is CASSQAKGLAGWRTQYF. The CDR3 DNA is TGTGCCAGCAGCCAAGCAAAGGGACTAGCGGGGTGGAGGACCCAGTACTTC.

The chain combines TRBV5-1 with TRBJ2-7; 10 bases are shared with TRBD2. Looked up from germline, CDR1 is SGHRS and CDR2 is YFSETQ. Trimming cost V 4 bases and J 5 bases; bases outside gene matches: 12. The CDR3 runs to 16 residues. CDR3 protein: CASSTDPSGSRHEQYF. CDR3 sequence (DNA): TGCGCCAGCAGCACCGACCCTAGCGGGAGTCGGCACGAGCAGTACTTC.

This rearrangement joins TRBV7-8 to TRBJ2-1; D gene uncertain. Germline CDR1 is SGHVS and CDR2 is FQNEAQ. Trimming shortened V by 0 bases and J by 5 bases, and 8 bases separated the two germline ends. The CDR3 sequence is 14 residues long. The CDR3 DNA follows: TGTGCCAGCAGCTTAGCGGGCCCCAACAATGAGCAGTTCTTC. Protein sequence: CASSLAGPNNEQFF. The whole variable domain, remainder taken from reference TRBV7-8 and TRBJ2-1, is GAGVSQSPRYKVAKRGQDVALRCDPISGHVSLFWYQQALGQGPEFLTYFQNEAQLDKSGLPSDRFFAERPEGSVSTLKIQRTQQEDSAVYLCASSLAGPNNEQFFGPGTRLTVL.